The sample holds a few counts of the clone carrying this T cell receptor (beta chain). The data are from a study of blood T cell repertoires in COVID-19. At the level of the study: Whether acute or convalescent, the COVID-19 samples came from the United States, Italy and Spain. The cDNA or gDNA used as material had been derived from T cells, B-cell-depleted T cells, or PBMCs.

Residents of 24 US areas, aged about 18 to 95 years, made up the participants. Sequencing was performed with immunoSEQ multiplex PCR; in TCRdb, only in-frame clones are kept and a portion is missing. This sample has about 400,000 clones, with roughly 90% found just once. V gave up 4 bases and J gave up 0 bases, with 14 bases separating them. The CDR3 length is 16 residues. Germline V gene lookup returns CDR1 SGHDN and CDR2 FVKESK. V gene TRBV14 combines with J gene TRBJ2-3; no definite D call. Sample: PBMCs or T cells enriched from blood (not recorded which). The TCR was taken from a woman aged 25-40 years with acute COVID-19. CDR3 sequence: CASSRSSVKSTDTQYF. The CDR3 DNA reads as TGTGCCAGCAGCCGTTCGTCGGTTAAAAGCACAGATACGCAGTATTTT.